The 28 T cell receptor beta chains below come from one sample, sequenced in a study of shared clonotypes between healthy human individuals. Here immunoSEQ multiplex PCR was the method, and the copy in TCRdb shows in-frame clones only, minus some. This table has about 2.4 million clones, over 85% appearing once. The specimen sequenced was naive CD4+ T cells from PBMCs. As for subset: CD45RA+ positively selected. These TCRs come from a man aged 18 to 29 in good health. Some clones in this sample may be carry-over from other donors' samples.

The J gene is TRBJ2-2, the V gene TRBV6-1; 9 bases fit TRBD1. V shed 1 base, J shed 4 bases, and the junction held 1 base outside the gene matches. The CDR3 sequence is 15 residues long. Germline assignment: CDR1 MNHNS and CDR2 SASEGT. CDR3 residues: CASSEGGQGTGELFF. CDR3 nucleotides: TGTGCCAGCAGTGAAGGGGGACAGGGCACCGGGGAGCTGTTTTTT.

Points on this clone: Additional DNA sequences in this sample encode the identical CDR3. V usage is TRBV9 and J usage is TRBJ1-1; D is uncertain. From germline, CDR1 is SGDLS and CDR2 YYNGEE. The CDR3 is 14 amino acids. Trimming cost V 0 bases and J 1 base, with 7 bases left between them. As DNA, the CDR3 is TGTGCCAGCAGCGTAGTCGGGCAGAACACTGAAGCTTTCTTT. Its protein product is CASSVVGQNTEAFF. The whole variable domain, filled in from reference TRBV9 and TRBJ1-1, reads DSGVTQTPKHLITATGQRVTLRCSPRSGDLSVYWYQQSLDQGLQFLIQYYNGEERAKGNILERFSAQQFPDLHSELNLSSLELGDSALYFCASSVVGQNTEAFFGQGTRLTVV.

The gene calls are TRBV18 and TRBJ1-2; 8 bases align to TRBD1. V lost 3 bases to trimming and J lost 4 bases; unmatched junction nucleotides: 4. Germline V lookup: CDR1 KGHSH, CDR2 LQKENI. The CDR3 is 14 residues long. The CDR3 sequence is CASSPGTGVYGYTF. CDR3 sequence (DNA): TGTGCCAGCTCACCCGGGACAGGAGTCTATGGCTACACCTTC.

The V and J genes are TRBV15 and TRBJ2-5; 7 positions match TRBD1. Unmatched junction bases numbered 8, after V lost 5 bases and J lost 2 bases. CDR1 LNHNV and CDR2 YYDKDF come from the germline V gene (reference sequence). The CDR3 has 15 residues. CDR3 bases: TGTGCCACCAGCGTTCAGGACAGGCGACAAGAGACCCAGTACTTC. It specifies CATSVQDRRQETQYF.

The CDR3 reads CAITGTRGYTF. The CDR3 DNA follows: TGTGCCATCACCGGGACCCGGGGATACACCTTC. This sequence joins TRBV10-3 and TRBJ1-2; D is perhaps TRBD1 (5 bases). CDR3 length equals 11 residues. Germline V gene data show CDR1 as ENHRY and CDR2 as SYGVKD. The V and J ends lost 7 bases and 11 bases respectively, with 14 bases between them.

The V call is TRBV25-1, the J call TRBJ2-5; D is perhaps TRBD1 (6 bases). V was pared by 3 bases and J by 8 bases, with 19 bases between. There are 15 residues in the CDR3. Germline lookup yields CDR1 MGHDK and CDR2 SYGVNS. CDR3 residues: CASSDLRAPGETQYF. CDR3 coding DNA: TGTGCCAGCAGTGATCTCCGAGCTCCAGGGGAAACCCAGTACTTC.

The rearrangement links TRBV9 to TRBJ2-1; maybe TRBD1 (6 bases). Germline CDR1 reads SGDLS; CDR2 reads YYNGEE. V was cut by 0 bases and J by 5 bases, with 12 bases left in between. This CDR3 has 15 residues. The CDR3 nucleotides read TGTGCCAGCAGCGTAGCACCCAGGGGAAACAATGAGCAGTTCTTC. Protein: CASSVAPRGNNEQFF. Full variable domain (outside the CDR3, taken from reference TRBV9 and TRBJ2-1): DSGVTQTPKHLITATGQRVTLRCSPRSGDLSVYWYQQSLDQGLQFLIQYYNGEERAKGNILERFSAQQFPDLHSELNLSSLELGDSALYFCASSVAPRGNNEQFFGPGTRLTVL.

V is TRBV5-6 and J is TRBJ2-2; 7 bases agree with TRBD1. The V segment lost 1 base and the J segment 7 bases; nucleotides outside the gene matches: 4. The CDR3 contains 14 residues. Germline V CDR1 and CDR2: SGHDT, YYEEEE. CDR3 DNA sequence: TGTGCCAGCAGCTTGACAGGGGTGGTCGGGGAGCTGTTTTTT. It is translated as CASSLTGVVGELFF.

A note on this clone: This same CDR3 is encoded by further DNA sequences in the sample. The chain recombines TRBV18 with TRBJ1-5; the match to TRBD1 covers 7 bases. Germline CDR1 is KGHSH and CDR2 is LQKENI. The CDR3 runs 15 residues. The junction had 3 bases not matched to a gene; V was cut back by 3 bases and J by 1 base. CDR3 DNA: TGTGCCAGCTCACCGATACAGGGGAGCAATCAGCCCCAGCATTTT. It translates to CASSPIQGSNQPQHF.

The chain recombines TRBV18 with TRBJ2-4; D is undetermined. This CDR3 is built from 18 residues. The V and J ends lost 3 bases and 0 bases respectively, with 18 bases between them. The germline V gene encodes CDR1 KGHSH and CDR2 LQKENI. Here the CDR3 reads CASSPGSAVWVAKNIQYF. CDR3 bases: TGTGCCAGCTCACCGGGCTCCGCAGTGTGGGTAGCCAAAAACATTCAGTACTTC.

In regard to this clone: At the DNA level, this CDR3 is encoded by other sequences in the same sample as well. The chain uses TRBV9 and TRBJ2-7, with 7 bases that match TRBD1. The J segment lost 1 base and the V segment lost 2 bases, leaving 3 bases of the junction unmatched. Germline V gene data show CDR1 as SGDLS and CDR2 as YYNGEE. The CDR3 consists of 14 residues. The CDR3 DNA is TGTGCCAGCAGCGTGGAGACAGGGTCCTACGAGCAGTACTTC. Translated: CASSVETGSYEQYF.

J is TRBJ1-1 and V is TRBV18, with D hard to call. Germline loops: CDR1 KGHSH, CDR2 LQKENI. This CDR3 comprises 14 residues. The V end was cut by 7 bases, the J end by 1 base, with 13 bases between. The CDR3 DNA reads TGTGCCAGCTTCCCGCAACGGGGGAACACTGAAGCTTTCTTT. It yields the protein CASFPQRGNTEAFF.

As regards this clone: Other DNA sequences in the sample encode the same CDR3. The rearrangement uses TRBV5-1 and TRBJ1-3; D is uncertain. Deletions cut 0 bases from V and 0 bases from J, with 4 bases between. Germline lookup yields CDR1 SGHRS and CDR2 YFSETQ. The CDR3 loop spans 14 amino acids. The CDR3 DNA sequence: TGCGCCAGCAGCTTGGGGGTCTCTGGAAACACCATATATTTT. Protein product: CASSLGVSGNTIYF.

V usage is TRBV28 and J usage is TRBJ1-4; D is perhaps TRBD1 (6 bases). Germline V lookup: CDR1 MDHEN, CDR2 SYDVKM. The CDR3 has 14 residues. With 3 bases removed from V and 7 bases from J, the gap between germline ends came to 12 bases. The CDR3 protein is CASSLGTSPEKLFF. The CDR3 DNA is TGTGCCAGCAGTTTGGGGACATCCCCTGAAAAACTGTTTTTT.

V is TRBV5-4 and J is TRBJ2-5; TRBD2 matches 8 bases. Germline CDR1 is SGHNT and CDR2 is YYREEE (reference sequence). This CDR3 has 15 amino acids. The ends lost 4 bases at V and 1 base at J; junction bases unmatched: 6. The CDR3 region has the DNA TGTGCCAGCAGCCGGGGGGGCGGGACCCAAGAGACCCAGTACTTC. This translates into CASSRGGGTQETQYF.

The chain links TRBV15 to TRBJ2-7; 14 bases are a match to TRBD2. The germline gives CDR1 LNHNV, CDR2 YYDKDF (reference sequence). Trimming took 0 bases from V and 4 from J; bases not matched to a gene: 2. The CDR3 contains 16 residues. The CDR3 bases are TGTGCCACCAGCAGAGATCGGACTAGCGGGAGGTACGAGCAGTACTTC. It encodes CATSRDRTSGRYEQYF.

The V call is TRBV6-1, the J call TRBJ1-2; D gene uncertain. The CDR3 totals 14 residues. The germline V and J ends were trimmed by 0 bases and 4 bases, with 9 bases remaining between them. Germline CDR1 is MNHNS and CDR2 is SASEGT. CDR3 sequence (DNA): TGTGCCAGCAGTGAAGCCCCGGGCACCTATGGCTACACCTTC. Its translation: CASSEAPGTYGYTF.

This chain joins TRBV10-1 and TRBJ2-5; D is undetermined. Trimming left V 0 bases short and J 2 bases short, with 10 bases between. The germline V gene encodes CDR1 WNHNN and CDR2 SYGVQD (reference sequence). The CDR3 sequence is 15 residues long. The DNA of the CDR3 is TGCGCCAGCAGTGAGTCGACTGGAATACAAGAGACCCAGTACTTC. Translating gives CASSESTGIQETQYF.

V and J are TRBV6-4 and TRBJ1-2, with TRBD1 identical over 7 bases. The CDR3 consists of 16 residues. V dropped 5 bases and J dropped 4; count of bases not matched to a gene: 13. Germline V gives CDR1 MRHNA, CDR2 SNTAGT. DNA for the CDR3: TGTGCCAGCAGTCCAACGCCCAGACAGGGCGGCTATGGCTACACCTTC. This codes for CASSPTPRQGGYGYTF.

This clone has only one observation. V gene TRBV6-1 combines with J gene TRBJ2-1; no reliable D call. Germline V gives CDR1 MNHNS, CDR2 SASEGT. The CDR3 runs to 13 residues. V dropped 0 bases and J dropped 4 bases, with 4 bases sitting between them. The CDR3 DNA is TGTGCCAGCAGTGAAGCAACGTACAATGAGCAGTTCTTC. Translated: CASSEATYNEQFF.

In regard to this clone: At the DNA level, this CDR3 is encoded by other sequences in the same sample as well. This chain links TRBV2 with TRBJ2-5, with D perhaps matching TRBD2 (6 bases). V was shortened by 3 bases and J by 4 bases, with 9 bases between the two germline ends. The germline CDR1 and CDR2 sequences are SNHLY and FYNNEI. This CDR3 spans 13 amino acids. CDR3: CASSDRGGETQYF. The CDR3 DNA reads TGTGCCAGCAGTGATAGGGGAGGAGAGACCCAGTACTTC.

The chain recombines TRBV7-2 with TRBJ1-2, with no clear D. The V end lost 3 bases, the J end lost 2 bases, and 7 bases lay between the germline ends. The germline V gene has CDR1 SGHTA and CDR2 FQGNSA. There are 13 residues in the CDR3. The DNA for the CDR3 is TGTGCCAGCAGCTTGATGGGGAACTATGGCTACACCTTC. It codes for CASSLMGNYGYTF.

In DNA form, the CDR3 reads TGTGCCAGCAACGTAGCGGGAGGGTCCTACAATGAGCAGTTCTTC. Translated: CASNVAGGSYNEQFF. The V gene is TRBV6-6, the J gene TRBJ2-1; 11 bases are shared with TRBD2. Germline values: CDR1 MNHNY, CDR2 SVGAGI (reference sequence). The CDR3 covers 15 residues. V was clipped by 7 bases and J by 1 base; unmatched bases: 3.

The rearrangement uses TRBV19 and TRBJ2-2; D gene unclear. This CDR3 is built from 15 residues. The germline V gene encodes CDR1 LNHDA and CDR2 SQIVND (reference sequence). V gave up 2 bases and J gave up 3 bases, with 10 bases separating them. The CDR3 sequence: CASSIRQAHTGELFF. In DNA, the CDR3 is TGTGCCAGTAGTATACGTCAGGCCCACACCGGGGAGCTGTTTTTT.

This rearrangement joins TRBV4-1 to TRBJ1-4; D might be TRBD1 (5 bases). This CDR3 comprises 17 residues. V was trimmed by 3 bases and J by 4 bases, leaving 18 bases between them. Germline CDR1 reads MGHRA; CDR2 reads YSYEKL. The DNA for the CDR3 is TGCGCCAGCAGCCACGGGCGCGCCGGGGGGGTTAATGAAAAACTGTTTTTT. Amino acid sequence: CASSHGRAGGVNEKLFF.

The rearrangement links TRBV30 to TRBJ1-5, with 7 bases identical to TRBD1. Germline CDR1 reads GTSNPN; CDR2 reads SVGIG (reference sequence). This CDR3 has 13 amino acids. The junction had 4 bases not matched to a gene; V was cut back by 1 base and J by 7 bases. DNA for the CDR3: TGTGCCTGGAGTGCAGGGGGAGCCCAGCCCCAGCATTTT. This sequence encodes CAWSAGGAQPQHF. The variable domain in full, with the rest retrieved from reference TRBV30 and TRBJ1-5, is SQTIHQWPATLVQPVGSPLSLECTVEGTSNPNLYWYRQAAGRGLQLLFYSVGIGQISSEVPQNLSASRPQDRQFILSSKKLLLSDSGFYLCAWSAGGAQPQHFGDGTRLSIL.

The gene calls are TRBV6-5 and TRBJ2-3, with D hard to call. V was cut by 7 bases and J by 7 bases, with 12 bases left in between. Germline V CDR1 and CDR2: MNHEY, SVGAGI. CDR3 size: 12 residues. CDR3 amino acids: CASTPPINTQYF. The CDR3 DNA follows: TGTGCCAGCACCCCCCCGATAAATACGCAGTATTTT.

This clone was seen only a few times. The identical CDR3 is also encoded by other nucleotide sequences in the sample. V is TRBV28 and J is TRBJ2-5; D call uncertain. The CDR3 is 12 residues long. Trimming cost V 6 bases and J 5 bases, with 10 bases left between them. Germline lookup yields CDR1 MDHEN and CDR2 SYDVKM. CDR3 loop: CASSPPGETQYF. The CDR3 DNA is TGTGCCAGCAGCCCACCTGGGGAGACCCAGTACTTC.